This TCR beta chain came from a study of blood T cells in healthy people across ages (dated by TCRdb to 2015 to 2017). Turning to the overall study: In model experiments, template switching captured about one uniquely barcoded TCR beta cDNA molecule for every two T cells. The study measured age-related changes in TCR beta repertoire diversity using deep sequencing normalized with unique cDNA molecular identifiers. The donors were split into four age groups: young (average around 15 years), middle-aged (39), aged (about 62) and long-lived (82). To avoid experimental bias, donors of different ages were randomly spread across the sequencing lanes. The study analyzed two additional independent replicas of 1 million unique cDNA reads from the same blood draw for two donors, one aged 18 to 29 and one aged 80 or older. The study at large found these results: Compared with the aged group, more naive CD4+ T cells, fewer expanded clones and increased TCR diversity were shown by the long-lived group, suggesting age selection. Estimates of total diversity based on one million sequenced T cells were regarded as lower bounds and as underestimates. Observed TCR beta diversity per million T cells fell roughly linearly with age, and a significant reduction was already apparent by age around 36. Bulk unsorted PBMC profiling prevented conclusive comparison of naive and antigen-experienced compartments. There was a strong correlation between observed TCR beta diversity and the percentage of naive T cells measured by flow cytometry. Because donor CMV infection status was unknown, age-related changes in expanded clonotypes were potentially confounded.

The germline V gene (reference sequence) supplies CDR1 LGHDT and CDR2 YNNKEL. Germline trimming amounts to 4 bases on V and 7 bases on J, with 13 as the count of junction bases outside the gene matches. From cysteine to phenylalanine, the CDR3 is 15 amino acids long. Only the CDR3 DNA stays, 45 bases, in frame from base 1. Donors were under 40 systemically healthy Caucasian individuals from Russia aged about 6 to 100 years. Each donor gave ten milliliters of peripheral blood, collected into EDTA-treated Vacutainer tubes. Ficoll-Paque density-gradient centrifugation was used to isolate PBMCs, with at least 7 million obtained per sample. Total RNA was extracted from PBMCs with Trizol reagent, with at least 6 micrograms obtained per sample. For every donor, an aliquot of PBMCs went through flow cytometry to measure the percentages of naive CD45RAhigh/CD27high T cells. The library came from 5' RACE. This sample was sequenced with an Illumina HiSeq 2500. A second PCR of roughly 7 to 11 cycles was performed with a sample-barcoded 5' primer and a J-beta primer mix. A template-switch 5' adaptor carrying 12 random nucleotides introduced a unique molecular identifier onto each TCR beta cDNA molecule. At least 2.5 million CDR3-containing paired-end reads were obtained from each sample. All of the RNA was converted into first-strand cDNA using the Mint cDNA synthesis kit, with a TRBC-specific oligonucleotide serving as the primer. Following uracil-DNA glycosylase treatment, all cDNA underwent a first 18-cycle PCR with the universal primers M1SS and BC2_uni_R. In the source study's methods: Each sample was normalized by randomly selecting 1 million high-quality reads, each carrying a distinct molecular identifier. Reads sharing molecular identifiers were discarded rather than binned into consensus sequences. CDR3 identification, clonotype clustering and error correction used MiTCR with a Q25 quality threshold and the strictest error-elimination algorithm. A nonparametric unseen species model using Euler transformation provided a lower-bound estimate of total TCR beta diversity. TCRdb handled the public reads itself, with Q25 trimming in fastp and clone calling in MiXCR, and kept productive beta chains. One record per CDR3 amino acid sequence lists the most common genes and DNA. None of the V and J calls come from the authors' own analysis; TCRdb made them. This sample comprises 800,000 to 950,000 distinct CDR3 sequences, 36% of them detected only once. The ten largest clones add up to over 10% of the sample.

The sample holds a few counts of this clonotype. The antigen this receptor binds is unknown. The record has no base qualities; no much larger clone is one base away. The receptor comes from a man aged 18 to 30 in good health. The source material was blood. The chain employs TRBV3-1 and TRBJ2-7; 7 bases in the junction line up with TRBD1. The nucleotide sequence is TGTGCCAGCAGCCTGGCGACAGGGCTCTACAATGAGCAGTACTTC. Translation gives CASSLATGLYNEQYF.